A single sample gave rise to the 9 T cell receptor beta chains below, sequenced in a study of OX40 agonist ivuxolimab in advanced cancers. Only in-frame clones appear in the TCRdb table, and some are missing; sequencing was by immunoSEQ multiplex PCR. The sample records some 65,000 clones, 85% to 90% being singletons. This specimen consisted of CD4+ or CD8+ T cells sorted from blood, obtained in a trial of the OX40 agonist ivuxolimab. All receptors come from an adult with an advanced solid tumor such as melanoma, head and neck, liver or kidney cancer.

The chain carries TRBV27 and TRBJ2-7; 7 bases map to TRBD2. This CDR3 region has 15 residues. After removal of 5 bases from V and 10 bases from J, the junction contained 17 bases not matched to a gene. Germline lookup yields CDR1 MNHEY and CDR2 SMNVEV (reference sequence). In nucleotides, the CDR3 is TGTGCCAGCAGTCCCATAGCGGGTATAACTTCATCACAGTACTTC. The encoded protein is CASSPIAGITSSQYF.

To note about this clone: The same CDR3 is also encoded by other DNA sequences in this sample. The DNA for the CDR3 is TGCGCCAGCAGCTTGGGTGGGGGCGGCACTGAAGCTTTCTTT. Residues: CASSLGGGGTEAFF. The V and J genes are TRBV5-1 and TRBJ1-1; the D gene is possibly TRBD1 (6 bases). The V gene's germline CDR1 is SGHRS and CDR2 YFSETQ. The length of the CDR3 is 14 residues. V was clipped by 0 bases and J by 4 bases, with 10 bases between them.

The CDR3 DNA reads as TGTGCCAGCACCCTGGGGGGGCTGGAGGAAAAACTGTTTTTT. Translated, it gives CASTLGGLEEKLFF. The J gene is TRBJ1-4, the V gene TRBV6-6, with D perhaps TRBD1 (6 bases). CDR3 size: 14 residues. Germline V gene data show CDR1 as MNHNY and CDR2 as SVGAGI (reference sequence). V was shortened by 7 bases and J by 8 bases, with 17 bases between the two germline ends.

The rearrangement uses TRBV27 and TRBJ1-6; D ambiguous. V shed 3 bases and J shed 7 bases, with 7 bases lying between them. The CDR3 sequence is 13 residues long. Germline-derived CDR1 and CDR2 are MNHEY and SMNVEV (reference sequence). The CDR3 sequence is CASSLVRNSPLHF. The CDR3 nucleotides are TGTGCCAGCAGTTTGGTCAGAAATTCACCCCTCCACTTT.

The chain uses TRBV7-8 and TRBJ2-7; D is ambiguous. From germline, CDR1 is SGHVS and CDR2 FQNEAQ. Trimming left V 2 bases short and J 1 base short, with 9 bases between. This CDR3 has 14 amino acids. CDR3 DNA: TGTGCCAGCAGCTTACTGTATCAATCCTACGAGCAGTACTTC. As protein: CASSLLYQSYEQYF.

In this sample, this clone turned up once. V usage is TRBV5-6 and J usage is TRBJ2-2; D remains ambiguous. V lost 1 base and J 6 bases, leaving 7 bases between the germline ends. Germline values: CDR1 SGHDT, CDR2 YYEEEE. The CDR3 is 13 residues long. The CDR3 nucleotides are TGTGCCAGCAGCTTGTGGGGTCCCGGGGAGCTGTTTTTT. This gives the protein CASSLWGPGELFF.

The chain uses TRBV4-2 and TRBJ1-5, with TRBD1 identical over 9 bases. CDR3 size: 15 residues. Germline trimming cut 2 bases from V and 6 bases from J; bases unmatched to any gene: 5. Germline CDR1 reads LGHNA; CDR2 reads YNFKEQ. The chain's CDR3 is CASSQTGQGSQPQHF. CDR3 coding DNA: TGTGCCAGCAGCCAAACGGGACAGGGCTCTCAGCCCCAGCATTTT.

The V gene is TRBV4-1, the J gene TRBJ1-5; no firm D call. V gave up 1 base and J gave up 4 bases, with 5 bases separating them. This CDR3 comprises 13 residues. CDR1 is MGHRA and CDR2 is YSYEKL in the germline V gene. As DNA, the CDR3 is TGCGCCAGCAGCCAAGGGGGAAATCAGCCCCAGCATTTT. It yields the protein CASSQGGNQPQHF.

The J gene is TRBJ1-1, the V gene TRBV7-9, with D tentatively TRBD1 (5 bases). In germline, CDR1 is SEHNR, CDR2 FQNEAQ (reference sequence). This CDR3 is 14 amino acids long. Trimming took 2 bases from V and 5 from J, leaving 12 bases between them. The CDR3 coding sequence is TGTGCCAGCAGCTTAAGGCAGGGTTGGACTGAAGCTTTCTTT. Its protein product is CASSLRQGWTEAFF.